This T cell receptor (beta chain) was sequenced for a study of early T cells in non-severe SARS-CoV-2 infection. Study in general: Sequenced material consisted of bulk RNA (from unsorted whole blood), and chains were unpaired. Points from the study as a whole: Reliance on VDJdb matching favored anti-spike CD8 responses; private and CD4 specificities were missed.

Looked up from germline, CDR1 is DFQATT and CDR2 is SNEGSKA (reference sequence). V trimming: 6 bases; J trimming: 5 bases; junction bases outside the gene matches: 6. The CDR3 runs 12 residues. Regarding this clonotype: The target antigen is unknown.

cDNA molecules, individually, were tagged with unique molecular identifiers. TCRdb reanalysed the 5' RACE reads using MiXCR and keeps one entry per CDR3 protein. The sample has about 83,000 distinct CDR3 sequences; 9% to 15% are singletons. The TCR originated in an adult who was a healthcare worker with PCR-confirmed SARS-CoV-2 infection or an uninfected control (not recorded which). This rearrangement joins TRBV20-1 to TRBJ2-7; 8 bases align to TRBD2. The sequencing sample was made of whole blood. CDR3 amino acids: CSALSGNHEQYF. The CDR3 DNA follows: TGCAGTGCCCTTAGCGGGAACCACGAGCAGTACTTC.